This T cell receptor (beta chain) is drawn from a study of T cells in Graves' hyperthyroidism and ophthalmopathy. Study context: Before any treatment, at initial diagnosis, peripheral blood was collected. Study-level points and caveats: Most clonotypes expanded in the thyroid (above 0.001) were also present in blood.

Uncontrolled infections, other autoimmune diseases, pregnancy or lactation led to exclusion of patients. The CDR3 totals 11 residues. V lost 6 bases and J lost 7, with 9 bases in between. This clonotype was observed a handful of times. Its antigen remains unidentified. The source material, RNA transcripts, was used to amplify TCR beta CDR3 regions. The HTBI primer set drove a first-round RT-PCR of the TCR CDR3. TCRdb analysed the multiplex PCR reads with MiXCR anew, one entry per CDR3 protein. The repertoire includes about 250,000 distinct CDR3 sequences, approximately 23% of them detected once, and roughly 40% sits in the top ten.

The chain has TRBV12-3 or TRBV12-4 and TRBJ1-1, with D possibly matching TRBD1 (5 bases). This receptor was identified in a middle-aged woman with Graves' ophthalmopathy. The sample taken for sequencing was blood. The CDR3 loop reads CASRSGLEAFF. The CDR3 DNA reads TGTGCCAGCAGATCGGGGCTTGAAGCTTTCTTT.